Presented here are 10 T cell receptor beta chains from one specimen sequenced in a study of lymphopenia after photon versus proton radiotherapy. Data came from immunoSEQ multiplex PCR; TCRdb stores just in-frame clones and leaves some out. The sample includes tens of thousands of clones, around four fifths seen only once; the top ten take 25% to 30%. Source: peripheral blood, taken from a patient treated with photon-based radiotherapy. The receptor set was obtained from a man in his fifties with gastric cancer.

V is TRBV5-1 and J is TRBJ2-1; 10 positions match TRBD2. CDR1 is SGHRS, CDR2 YFSETQ, per germline. J gave up 10 bases and V 1 base, and 5 bases lay outside the gene matches. This CDR3 has 14 amino acids. CDR3 sequence: CASSLTSGMKEQFF. CDR3 nucleotide sequence: TGCGCCAGCAGCTTGACTAGCGGGATGAAGGAGCAGTTCTTC.

The chain couples TRBV29-1 to TRBJ2-1; D call uncertain. The germline V gene has CDR1 SQVTM and CDR2 ANQGSEA. This CDR3 contains 14 residues. Trimming took 3 bases from V and 0 from J, leaving 9 bases between them. The CDR3 bases are TGCAGCGTTGACGGCAGAAGCTCCTACAATGAGCAGTTCTTC. It encodes CSVDGRSSYNEQFF.

This clone has a single count. V usage is TRBV18 and J usage is TRBJ1-5; 10 positions agree with TRBD1. Germline loops: CDR1 KGHSH, CDR2 LQKENI. The CDR3 has 17 amino acids. Trimming removed 0 bases from V and 0 bases from J; junction bases left unmatched: 2. The CDR3 coding sequence is TGTGCCAGCTCACCACCGGGGACAGGGGATAGCAATCAGCCCCAGCATTTT. It codes for CASSPPGTGDSNQPQHF.

The rearrangement links TRBV5-6 to TRBJ1-2; D is possibly TRBD1 (6 bases). Trimming pared 0 bases from V and 4 bases from J, leaving 19 bases between. The germline V gene encodes CDR1 SGHDT and CDR2 YYEEEE. This CDR3 has 17 amino acids. The CDR3 nucleotides read TGTGCCAGCAGCTTGGTAGGACAGCTTATTTTGGGCTATGGCTACACCTTC. Translation: CASSLVGQLILGYGYTF.

The CDR3 nucleotides are TGTGCCAGTAAAATAGGAGGGGGCAACTATGGCTACACCTTC. Amino acid sequence: CASKIGGGNYGYTF. The V call is TRBV19, the J call TRBJ1-2; 7 nucleotides agree with TRBD1. Germline V CDR1 and CDR2: LNHDA, SQIVND (reference sequence). The CDR3 is 14 residues long. After removal of 7 bases from V and 2 bases from J, the junction contained 7 bases not matched to a gene.

This clone occurred a few times. Different DNA sequences within this sample yield the same CDR3. The chain is built from TRBV11-2 and TRBJ2-5; no clear D. Per the germline V gene, CDR1 is SGHAT and CDR2 is FQNNGV. The CDR3 consists of 11 residues. Trimming cost V 3 bases and J 2 bases, with 1 base left between them. As DNA, the CDR3 is TGTGCCAGCAGCTTGCAAGAGACCCAGTACTTC. Translating it yields CASSLQETQYF.

This clone was counted only a few times. The rearrangement joins TRBV11-3 to TRBJ2-2; maybe TRBD2 (5 bases). Germline values: CDR1 SGHNT, CDR2 YENEEA. V lost 0 bases to trimming and J lost 4 bases, with 6 bases between them. CDR3 length equals 14 residues. CDR3 DNA sequence: TGTGCCAGCAGCTTAGAAACTAGCACCGGGGAGCTGTTTTTT. This gives the protein CASSLETSTGELFF.

The gene calls are TRBV19 and TRBJ2-3; tentatively, D is TRBD2 (6 bases). Between the trimmed V and J ends, which lost 5 bases and 0 bases, there was a span of 15 bases. The CDR3 has 16 residues. CDR1 is LNHDA, CDR2 SQIVND, per germline (reference sequence). The CDR3 coding sequence is TGTGCCAGTAGTTGGCTAGCGAGACCTAGCACAGATACGCAGTATTTT. Translation gives CASSWLARPSTDTQYF.

J is TRBJ2-5 and V is TRBV2; no firm D call. The length of the CDR3 is 15 residues. The ends were cut back, 3 bases at V and 4 bases at J, with 15 bases in the middle. Germline CDR1 reads SNHLY; CDR2 reads FYNNEI. The CDR3 DNA follows: TGTGCCAGCAGTGATACACAGTCCCTTAGAGAGACCCAGTACTTC. Encoded protein: CASSDTQSLRETQYF.

The genes are TRBV5-3 and TRBJ1-1; TRBD1 agrees at 10 bases. TRBV5-3 is known as an ORF, though its function is uncertain. Trimming removed 3 bases from V and 1 base from J; junction bases left unmatched: 9. The CDR3 contains 17 residues. For the CDR3, the DNA is TGTGCCAGAAGCTACCGGGACAGGGGAGGGTGGAACACTGAAGCTTTCTTT. Its translation is CARSYRDRGGWNTEAFF.